This TCR beta chain was documented in a study of immune evolution from preneoplasia to lung adenocarcinoma. The overall study: HLA loss of heterozygosity: approximately 7.5% AIS, less than 18% MIA, roughly 35% ADC, none AAH.

In this sample, this clone is medium-sized. No antigen is known for it. Some clones are missing from TCRdb's copy, which holds only in-frame ones; the method was immunoSEQ multiplex PCR. The sample records 23,000 or so clones, 70% to 85% being singletons. Broader study findings: Top clone frequencies peaked in normal lung, apparently declining through invasive adenocarcinoma. Later-stage lesions seemingly showed higher T cell density and diversity than normal lung.

Premalignant or tumor cells were enriched by macro-dissection after pathologic assessment. The length of the CDR3 is 12 residues. V shed 3 bases and J shed 9 bases, with 9 bases lying between them. The germline gives CDR1 SGHVS, CDR2 FNYEAQ. This TCR was sampled from a person aged 55-75 years with lung adenocarcinoma. The chain is built from TRBV7-6 and TRBJ2-1; D is possibly TRBD2 (5 bases). Material for sequencing was FFPE invasive lung adenocarcinoma tissue. In nucleotides, the CDR3 is TGTGCCAGCAGCTTGAGCGGTGTTGAGCAGTTCTTC. It encodes CASSLSGVEQFF.